The rows below give T cell receptor beta chains drawn from one sample of a study of blood T cell repertoires in COVID-19. TCRdb's table, derived via immunoSEQ multiplex PCR, lists solely in-frame clones and lacks some. The data contain roughly 160,000 clones, 85% of them singletons. Input material: peripheral blood. The origin of the receptors is a woman older than 75 with COVID-19, enrolled during active disease. CDR3s include the opening cysteine and the closing phenylalanine or tryptophan. Each record gives: CDR3 DNA, CDR3 protein, J gene, clone size, D gene, V gene. The D gene is left open where the match is weak. Part of the rows lack a size; the others show once, few, many or a class for expanded clones.

CDR3nt: TGTGCCAGCCCTGACAGGGGAAATACAGATACGCAGTATTTT; CDR3aa: CASPDRGNTDTQYF; j_gene: TRBJ2-3; abundance: NA; d_gene: TRBD1; v_gene: TRBV6-6
CDR3nt: TGTGCCAGCAGCCAAGGACAGTACACTGAAGCTTTCTTT; CDR3aa: CASSQGQYTEAFF; j_gene: TRBJ1-1; abundance: few; d_gene: NA; v_gene: TRBV14
CDR3nt: TGTGCCAGCAGTTTACTCCGGTATCCCTACGAGCAGTACTTC; CDR3aa: CASSLLRYPYEQYF; j_gene: TRBJ2-7; abundance: NA; d_gene: NA; v_gene: TRBV28
CDR3nt: TGTGCCAGCAGCTACTTGGGGGCGGTTGGGGAGACCCAGTACTTC; CDR3aa: CASSYLGAVGETQYF; j_gene: TRBJ2-5; abundance: NA; d_gene: NA; v_gene: TRBV5-4
CDR3nt: TGCGCCAGCAGACAGGGGCCATCTCAGCCCCAGCATTTT; CDR3aa: CASRQGPSQPQHF; j_gene: TRBJ1-5; abundance: NA; d_gene: TRBD1; v_gene: TRBV10-2
CDR3nt: TGCAGCGTCCGCTACAGGGAGAACACCGGGGAGCTGTTTTTT; CDR3aa: CSVRYRENTGELFF; j_gene: TRBJ2-2; abundance: NA; d_gene: NA; v_gene: TRBV29-1
CDR3nt: TGTGCCAGCAGTTTGAGCGGACAGGAGTTCTATGGCTACACCTTC; CDR3aa: CASSLSGQEFYGYTF; j_gene: TRBJ1-2; abundance: NA; d_gene: TRBD1; v_gene: TRBV28
CDR3nt: TGTGCCAGCAGATCTACAGGGACGTTCGGTGAAAAACTGTTTTTT; CDR3aa: CASRSTGTFGEKLFF; j_gene: TRBJ1-4; abundance: NA; d_gene: NA; v_gene: TRBV7-2
CDR3nt: TGTGCCAGCAGTGGGAGTACGTGGCCCCTCCACTTT; CDR3aa: CASSGSTWPLHF; j_gene: TRBJ1-6; abundance: NA; d_gene: NA; v_gene: TRBV28
CDR3nt: TGTGCCAGCAGCCGGGACAAGAACACTGAAGCTTTCTTT; CDR3aa: CASSRDKNTEAFF; j_gene: TRBJ1-1; abundance: NA; d_gene: NA; v_gene: TRBV7-8
CDR3nt: TGTGCCAGTAGTATCCCCCCAGCGACAGGGTTGGGCAATCAGCCCCAGCATTTT; CDR3aa: CASSIPPATGLGNQPQHF; j_gene: TRBJ1-5; abundance: few; d_gene: TRBD1; v_gene: TRBV19
CDR3nt: TGTGCCAGCAGTTCGGGTCCCTACAATGAGCAGTTCTTC; CDR3aa: CASSSGPYNEQFF; j_gene: TRBJ2-1; abundance: NA; d_gene: NA; v_gene: TRBV12-3/TRBV12-4
CDR3nt: TGTGCCAGCAGCTTAGGGACAGGGGCGGAATACGAGCAGTACTTC; CDR3aa: CASSLGTGAEYEQYF; j_gene: TRBJ2-7; abundance: NA; d_gene: TRBD1; v_gene: TRBV7-6
CDR3nt: TGTGCCACCAGCAGAGGACAGGGTCCCTATGGCTACACCTTC; CDR3aa: CATSRGQGPYGYTF; j_gene: TRBJ1-2; abundance: NA; d_gene: TRBD1; v_gene: TRBV15
CDR3nt: TGTGCCATTACAGGGGCGGCTAATGAAAAACTGTTTTTT; CDR3aa: CAITGAANEKLFF; j_gene: TRBJ1-4; abundance: once; d_gene: TRBD1; v_gene: TRBV28
CDR3nt: TGTGCCAGCTCACCAGGGACTAGCCGAGATGGCTACACCTTC; CDR3aa: CASSPGTSRDGYTF; j_gene: TRBJ1-2; abundance: once; d_gene: NA; v_gene: TRBV18
CDR3nt: TGCGCCAGCAGCTTGGGCCCCAGGGTGGTTTGCAATCAGCCCCAGCATTTT; CDR3aa: CASSLGPRVVCNQPQHF; j_gene: TRBJ1-5; abundance: NA; d_gene: NA; v_gene: TRBV5-1
CDR3nt: TGTGCCAGCAGCGTCGCCTCGCGGGACAATGAGCAGTTCTTC; CDR3aa: CASSVASRDNEQFF; j_gene: TRBJ2-1; abundance: NA; d_gene: NA; v_gene: TRBV9
CDR3nt: TGTGCCAGCAGCTTAGGGGTGGGGCTAGCGGGAACACTTTACGAGCAGTACTTC; CDR3aa: CASSLGVGLAGTLYEQYF; j_gene: TRBJ2-7; abundance: NA; d_gene: TRBD2; v_gene: TRBV11-2
CDR3nt: TGTGCCAGCTCACCTGGGAGCGAGCAGTACTTC; CDR3aa: CASSPGSEQYF; j_gene: TRBJ2-7; abundance: NA; d_gene: NA; v_gene: TRBV18
CDR3nt: TGTGCCATCAGTGCGACAGGTTTCATGAACACTGAAGCTTTCTTT; CDR3aa: CAISATGFMNTEAFF; j_gene: TRBJ1-1; abundance: NA; d_gene: NA; v_gene: TRBV10-3
CDR3nt: TGTGCCAGCGCGGGTTCCTATGGCTACACCTTC; CDR3aa: CASAGSYGYTF; j_gene: TRBJ1-2; abundance: NA; d_gene: NA; v_gene: TRBV28
CDR3nt: TGTGCCAGCAGTTTTTCGGAGAATTCACCCCTCCACTTT; CDR3aa: CASSFSENSPLHF; j_gene: TRBJ1-6; abundance: few; d_gene: NA; v_gene: TRBV27
CDR3nt: TGTGCCAGCAGCACTCGGGGGGGCGCCACCGGGGAGCTGTTTTTT; CDR3aa: CASSTRGGATGELFF; j_gene: TRBJ2-2; abundance: NA; d_gene: TRBD2; v_gene: TRBV9
CDR3nt: TGTGCCAGCACCACGGGGGGAATGGCTGGAAACACCATATATTTT; CDR3aa: CASTTGGMAGNTIYF; j_gene: TRBJ1-3; abundance: NA; d_gene: NA; v_gene: TRBV2
CDR3nt: TGTGCCAGCAGCCTCCCGGGGTTTGAGGGAGGGACGCAGTTCTTC; CDR3aa: CASSLPGFEGGTQFF; j_gene: TRBJ2-1; abundance: NA; d_gene: TRBD2; v_gene: TRBV7-6
CDR3nt: TGTGCCACCAGGCACAGAGCAACAGATACGCAGTATTTT; CDR3aa: CATRHRATDTQYF; j_gene: TRBJ2-3; abundance: NA; d_gene: NA; v_gene: TRBV24-1
CDR3nt: TGTGCCAGCAGTGAAAGCACAGGGGGCTTGGACGAGCAGTACTTC; CDR3aa: CASSESTGGLDEQYF; j_gene: TRBJ2-7; abundance: NA; d_gene: TRBD1; v_gene: TRBV6-1
CDR3nt: TGTGCCAGCTCACCCCGGACAGCCGAGGGCACTGAAGCTTTCTTT; CDR3aa: CASSPRTAEGTEAFF; j_gene: TRBJ1-1; abundance: NA; d_gene: NA; v_gene: TRBV18
CDR3nt: TGTGCCAGCTCCCGGAACAGAATTAATGAAAAACTGTTTTTT; CDR3aa: CASSRNRINEKLFF; j_gene: TRBJ1-4; abundance: NA; d_gene: NA; v_gene: TRBV18
CDR3nt: TGTGCCAGCAGCTTAGATACTAGCGGGGACGGGCGGCAGTTCTTC; CDR3aa: CASSLDTSGDGRQFF; j_gene: TRBJ2-1; abundance: NA; d_gene: TRBD2; v_gene: TRBV11-2
CDR3nt: TGCGCCAGCAGCTTGGAACGGCAAGAGACCCAGTACTTC; CDR3aa: CASSLERQETQYF; j_gene: TRBJ2-5; abundance: NA; d_gene: NA; v_gene: TRBV5-1
CDR3nt: TGTGCCAGCAGCCTCACGGAGGGCTATGGCTACACCTTC; CDR3aa: CASSLTEGYGYTF; j_gene: TRBJ1-2; abundance: NA; d_gene: NA; v_gene: TRBV11-2
CDR3nt: TGTGCCAGCAGTGAAGCTCCGCCGGGGAATAATTCACCCCTCCACTTT; CDR3aa: CASSEAPPGNNSPLHF; j_gene: TRBJ1-6; abundance: NA; d_gene: NA; v_gene: TRBV6-1
CDR3nt: TGTGCCAGCGGCCGCCGGACAGGAGAGACCCAGTACTTC; CDR3aa: CASGRRTGETQYF; j_gene: TRBJ2-5; abundance: NA; d_gene: TRBD1; v_gene: TRBV25-1
CDR3nt: TGTGCCAGCAGTTCACCGAGGACTAGCGGGAGTAGTGAGCAGTACTTC; CDR3aa: CASSSPRTSGSSEQYF; j_gene: TRBJ2-7; abundance: NA; d_gene: TRBD2; v_gene: TRBV28
CDR3nt: TGTGCCAGCAGTGCCCCCCGGAGCGGGAGAGTGGGGTATGAGCAGTTCTTC; CDR3aa: CASSAPRSGRVGYEQFF; j_gene: TRBJ2-1; abundance: NA; d_gene: TRBD2; v_gene: TRBV6-1
CDR3nt: TGCGCCAGCGAGCCGGGGGACCCTTCTGGTACTGAAGCTTTCTTT; CDR3aa: CASEPGDPSGTEAFF; j_gene: TRBJ1-1; abundance: once; d_gene: NA; v_gene: TRBV4-1
CDR3nt: TGTGCCAGCGGGGAGAGGGAAGAGACCCAGTACTTC; CDR3aa: CASGEREETQYF; j_gene: TRBJ2-5; abundance: NA; d_gene: NA; v_gene: TRBV2
CDR3nt: TGCGCCAGCAGCTTGAACAGCTATAATGAGCAGTTCTTC; CDR3aa: CASSLNSYNEQFF; j_gene: TRBJ2-1; abundance: NA; d_gene: NA; v_gene: TRBV5-1
CDR3nt: TGTGCCAGCAGCCAACAGGGTCTTCAGCCCCAGCATTTT; CDR3aa: CASSQQGLQPQHF; j_gene: TRBJ1-5; abundance: NA; d_gene: NA; v_gene: TRBV3-1/TRBV3-2
CDR3nt: TGTGCCATCAGTGAGTCGAAGACAGGGGGCAATCAGCCCCAGCATTTT; CDR3aa: CAISESKTGGNQPQHF; j_gene: TRBJ1-5; abundance: NA; d_gene: TRBD1; v_gene: TRBV10-3
CDR3nt: TGTGCCAGCAGCCCTCGGCGGGGTAACACTGAAGCTTTCTTT; CDR3aa: CASSPRRGNTEAFF; j_gene: TRBJ1-1; abundance: few; d_gene: NA; v_gene: TRBV7-9
CDR3nt: TGTGCCAGTAGTTCCGTCCCGGGGGGCACTGAAGCTTTCTTT; CDR3aa: CASSSVPGGTEAFF; j_gene: TRBJ1-1; abundance: NA; d_gene: NA; v_gene: TRBV19
CDR3nt: TGTGCCAGCACCGGGGGGCAGTCTGTGAATTCACCCCTCCACTTT; CDR3aa: CASTGGQSVNSPLHF; j_gene: TRBJ1-6; abundance: few; d_gene: NA; v_gene: TRBV5-4
CDR3nt: TGTGCCAGCTCACCACGGCAGATCAATTCACCCCTCCACTTT; CDR3aa: CASSPRQINSPLHF; j_gene: TRBJ1-6; abundance: NA; d_gene: NA; v_gene: TRBV18
CDR3nt: TGTGCCAGCGTATTCAGCTCTGGAAACACCATATATTTT; CDR3aa: CASVFSSGNTIYF; j_gene: TRBJ1-3; abundance: NA; d_gene: NA; v_gene: TRBV18
CDR3nt: TGCGCCAACCGGACAGGGGAATCCTACGAGCAGTACTTC; CDR3aa: CANRTGESYEQYF; j_gene: TRBJ2-7; abundance: NA; d_gene: TRBD1; v_gene: TRBV10-1
CDR3nt: TGCGCCAGCAGCCGGGAGGAGGGACCCTATAATTCACCCCTCCACTTT; CDR3aa: CASSREEGPYNSPLHF; j_gene: TRBJ1-6; abundance: NA; d_gene: NA; v_gene: TRBV5-1
CDR3nt: TGTGCCAGCAGCTCCCCCGGGGATGAAAAACTGTTTTTT; CDR3aa: CASSSPGDEKLFF; j_gene: TRBJ1-4; abundance: NA; d_gene: NA; v_gene: TRBV5-4
CDR3nt: TGCGCCAGCAGCGGGACAGGGACTATGAACACTGAAGCTTTCTTT; CDR3aa: CASSGTGTMNTEAFF; j_gene: TRBJ1-1; abundance: NA; d_gene: TRBD1; v_gene: TRBV5-1
CDR3nt: TGTGCCAGCAGCCAAGGCGGGGGGATGTCCTACAATGAGCAGTTCTTC; CDR3aa: CASSQGGGMSYNEQFF; j_gene: TRBJ2-1; abundance: NA; d_gene: TRBD2; v_gene: TRBV3-1/TRBV3-2